This T cell receptor (beta chain) was profiled in a study of cytomegalovirus exposure and HLA in healthy donors. Study outcomes and limitations: Of the V segments, some could not be distinguished, including TRBV6-2 and TRBV6-3, and were excluded.

This clone was detected only a few times. Antigen unknown. Primers included in the PCR were 60 Vbeta and 13 Jbeta primers. Generated by immunoSEQ multiplex PCR, the TCRdb table keeps only in-frame clones and is missing some. The sample lists about 170,000 clones; approximately 78% were seen once. CDR1 is SNHLY, CDR2 FYNNEI, per germline. Trimming cost V 7 bases and J 0 bases, with 16 bases left between them. CDR3 size: 15 residues. The source of this sequence is a woman between 18 and 29 years old in good health and CMV-seronegative. The sequenced sample consisted of PBMCs. The chain is built from TRBV2 and TRBJ2-7; weak D call: TRBD2 (6 bases). The CDR3 here is CASKSGPGGSYEQYF. In DNA, the CDR3 is TGTGCCAGCAAAAGCGGGCCGGGTGGCTCCTACGAGCAGTACTTC.